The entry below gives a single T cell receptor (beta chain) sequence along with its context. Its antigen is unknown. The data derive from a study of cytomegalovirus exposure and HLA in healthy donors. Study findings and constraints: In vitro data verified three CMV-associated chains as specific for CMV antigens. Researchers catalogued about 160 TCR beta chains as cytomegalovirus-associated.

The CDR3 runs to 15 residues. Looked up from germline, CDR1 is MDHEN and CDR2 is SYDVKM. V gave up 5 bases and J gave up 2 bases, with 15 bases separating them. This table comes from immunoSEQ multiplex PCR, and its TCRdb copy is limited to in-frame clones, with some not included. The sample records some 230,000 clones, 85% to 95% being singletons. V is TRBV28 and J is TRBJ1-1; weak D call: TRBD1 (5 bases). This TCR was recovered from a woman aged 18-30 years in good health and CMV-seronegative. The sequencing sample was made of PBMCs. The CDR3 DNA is TGTGCCAGCAGTCCCCCTAAGGGACTAAACACTGAAGCTTTCTTT. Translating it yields CASSPPKGLNTEAFF.